Listed here is a single T cell receptor beta chain. Random-hexamer reverse transcription was applied to about 0.45 to 1 ug RNA. TCR beta CDR3 was amplified by immunoSEQ covering 54 Vbeta and 13 Jbeta. TCRdb analysed the immunoSEQ multiplex PCR reads with MiXCR anew, one entry per CDR3 protein. The sample has around 200,000 distinct CDR3 sequences, approximately 95% seen once. The sample belongs to a study of CD8 T cells in Susac syndrome. The CDR3 extends over 11 amino acids. Germline V gene data show CDR1 as DFQATT and CDR2 as SNEGSKA (reference sequence). Between the trimmed V and J ends, which lost 3 bases and 7 bases, there was a span of 10 bases.

The material sequenced was CD4+ T cells from PBMCs. The V and J genes are TRBV20-1 and TRBJ2-7; D is unresolved. The source of this sequence is a human donor in good health. CDR3 loop: CSARTDWEQYF. As DNA, the CDR3 is TGCAGTGCTAGGACGGATTGGGAGCAGTACTTC.